This T cell receptor beta chain appears in the sequencing data of a study of blood T cell repertoires in COVID-19 (TCRdb year 2020). General notes on the study: Samples from collaborators originated in the United States, Italy and Spain and spanned both the acute and convalescent phases of COVID-19. The material from the prospective study consisted of cDNA or gDNA derived from T cells, B-cell-depleted T cells, or PBMCs. Deeply sampled blood TCRbeta repertoires from subjects exposed to, actively infected with, or recovered from COVID-19 were included in the dataset. A freely available public database, intended as a resource for researchers studying the immune response to SARS-CoV-2, is where the repertoires were released. The samples were drawn from the first 160 participants of the ongoing ImmuneRACE study and from under 1,500 subjects provided by 6 global collaborators. Sample metadata almost always included a de-identified subject ID, COVID-19 status, age in years and sex. Where available, HLA class I and class II types were obtained from metadata supplied by the sample provider rather than from assay-based typing.

TCRbeta CDR3 regions were amplified from genomic DNA using the immunoSEQ Assay, a bias-controlled multiplex PCR. Under the source paper's analysis protocol: The number of nucleated cells in each sample was estimated from the amplification of reference gene primers within the assay. Sequence reads were collapsed and filtered to measure the absolute abundance of every unique TCRbeta CDR3 rearrangement. Productive Simpson clonality was computed per sample as the square root of Simpson's diversity index over productive rearrangements. Entries here come from immuneACCESS through TCRdb and include only in-frame sequences with V and J called. Some clones fail to appear in such tables; in the studies checked, an unresolved V gene covers under half of the shortfall, and the cause of the remainder is unknown. The DNA was the basis for D and trimming; V, J and clone size are from that table. The sample table records roughly 180,000 clones; about 82% of these occur just once. Together, the top ten hold under 5.5% of the sample.

Only a few counts were recorded for this clone. No antigen is known for it. No quality values exist for individual bases; no much larger clone is one base distant. Paper-wide results and their limitations: How much clinical and demographic metadata was included differed by source and by participant, and the metadata was provided uncurated.

Each collaborating institution followed its own protocols to collect whole blood in K2EDTA tubes. For TCRbeta analysis, collaborators shipped samples as frozen whole blood, isolated PBMCs, or DNA extracted from either of those sample types. The germline V gene yields WSHSY for CDR1 and SAAADI for CDR2. Spanning cysteine to phenylalanine, the CDR3 consists of 12 amino acids. Only the CDR3 DNA is retained, 36 bases long and in frame from the first base. V ends up 7 bases short and J 8 bases short, with an unmatched junction base count of 7. This TCR derives from a woman aged 25-40 years with acute or convalescent COVID-19. The sample comprised peripheral blood. The chain couples TRBV10-2 to TRBJ1-2; TRBD1 fits 7 bases in the junction. The CDR3 protein sequence reads: CASIDREGGYTF. The DNA reads TGCGCCAGCATTGACAGGGAGGGAGGCTACACCTTC.